Listed here are 12 T cell receptor beta chains from one sample, sequenced in a study of shared clonotypes between healthy human individuals. Positively selected for CCR7, the CD45RO-negative cells used as naive CD8 cells excluded terminally differentiated effector memory CD45RA+ cells. Measured with immunoSEQ multiplex PCR; TCRdb has only the in-frame clones, and not every one. Of about 2,100,000 clones detected, about 93% appear once; the ten largest clones hold around 1.7%. The sequenced sample was naive CD8+ T cells from PBMCs. Receptor source: a man between 18 and 29 years old in good health. Some clones in this sample may be carry-over from other donors' samples.

The CDR3 DNA sequence: TGTGCCAGCAGCTACGGGACTACTAGCACAGATACGCAGTATTTT. Its protein is CASSYGTTSTDTQYF. The chain joins TRBV5-8 to TRBJ2-3, with 7 bases fitting TRBD2. CDR1 is SGHTS, CDR2 YDEGEE, per germline. The junction had 4 bases not matched to a gene; V was cut back by 3 bases and J by 0 bases. The CDR3 sequence is 15 residues long. Combining the CDR3 with reference TRBV5-8 and TRBJ2-3 gives the whole variable domain EAGVTQSPTHLIKTRGQQATLRCSPISGHTSVYWYQQALGLGLQFLLWYDEGEERNRGNFPPRFSGRQFPNYSSELNVNALELEDSALYLCASSYGTTSTDTQYFGPGTRLTVL.

This chain joins TRBV5-6 and TRBJ2-7; 8 bases agree with TRBD1. J was trimmed by 2 bases and V by 4 bases; bases with no gene match: 8. The germline gives CDR1 SGHDT, CDR2 YYEEEE. This CDR3 is built from 15 residues. For the CDR3, the DNA is TGTGCCAGCAGCCAGGGGGCGGGACCCCCCTACGAGCAGTACTTC. Amino acids: CASSQGAGPPYEQYF.

This clone has just one count. The V gene is TRBV7-7, the J gene TRBJ2-3, with D unclear. With 2 bases removed from V and 8 bases from J, the gap between germline ends came to 11 bases. The CDR3 is made up of 13 amino acids. Germline CDR1 reads SSHAT; CDR2 reads FNYEAQ (reference sequence). The CDR3 reads CASSLSLGSTQYF. In DNA, the CDR3 is TGTGCCAGCAGCTTATCTCTGGGCAGTACGCAGTATTTT.

In nucleotides, the CDR3 is TGTGCCAGCAGCATAGCTGGACAGACCTACGAGCAGTACTTC. Translating gives CASSIAGQTYEQYF. The V call is TRBV11-2, the J call TRBJ2-7, with D possibly TRBD1 on 6 matching bases. Trimming cost V 5 bases and J 2 bases, with 13 bases left between them. Per the germline V gene, CDR1 is SGHAT and CDR2 is FQNNGV. This CDR3 is built from 14 residues.

The chain is built from TRBV9 and TRBJ2-7; no reliable D call. This CDR3 comprises 16 residues. V was clipped by 2 bases and J by 2 bases, with 17 bases between them. Germline V gives CDR1 SGDLS, CDR2 YYNGEE. The CDR3 DNA follows: TGTGCCAGCAGCGTTGGCAGCCATCGTAATCCCTACGAGCAGTACTTC. Translated: CASSVGSHRNPYEQYF.

The chain joins TRBV27 to TRBJ1-1; D perhaps matches TRBD1 (5 bases). V was cut by 1 base and J by 3 bases, with 18 bases left in between. Germline loops: CDR1 MNHEY, CDR2 SMNVEV (reference sequence). The CDR3 is 17 amino acids. The CDR3 nucleotides read TGTGCCAGCAGTTTATTATATTTGAGGGGAGGGCACACTGAAGCTTTCTTT. Translated, it gives CASSLLYLRGGHTEAFF.

The V gene is TRBV7-3, the J gene TRBJ2-1; TRBD2 matches 10 bases. V trimming: 5 bases; J trimming: 5 bases; junction bases outside the gene matches: 3. CDR3 length: 14 residues. Looked up from germline, CDR1 is SGHTA and CDR2 is FQGTGA. CDR3 amino acids: CASSTSGDHNEQFF. The CDR3 DNA is TGTGCCAGCAGCACTAGCGGGGACCACAATGAGCAGTTCTTC.

As concerns this clone: This sample also contains other DNA sequences that code for the same CDR3. This chain uses TRBV5-4 with TRBJ2-1, with TRBD2 matching over 11 bases. With 1 base clipped from V and 4 bases from J, the junction kept 1 base outside the gene matches. Looked up from germline, CDR1 is SGHNT and CDR2 is YYREEE (reference sequence). There are 15 residues in the CDR3. CDR3 nucleotides: TGTGCCAGCAGCTTGTTAGCGGGAGGGTACAATGAGCAGTTCTTC. This translates into CASSLLAGGYNEQFF. Drawing the rest from reference TRBV5-4 and TRBJ2-1, the complete variable domain is ETGVTQSPTHLIKTRGQQVTLRCSSQSGHNTVSWYQQALGQGPQFIFQYYREEENGRGNFPPRFSGLQFPNYSSELNVNALELDDSALYLCASSLLAGGYNEQFFGPGTRLTVL.

The chain has TRBV29-1 and TRBJ2-1; D not certain. The CDR3 has 11 amino acids. Germline assignment: CDR1 SQVTM and CDR2 ANQGSEA. Trimming stripped 4 bases from V and 5 bases from J, with 6 bases between. The CDR3 sequence is CSVGVHNEQFF. In DNA, the CDR3 is TGCAGCGTTGGCGTCCACAATGAGCAGTTCTTC.

A remark on this clone: This sample includes further DNA sequences coding for the same CDR3. The rearrangement joins TRBV4-1 to TRBJ1-1; D unresolved. Germline CDR1 and CDR2: MGHRA and YSYEKL. Deletions cut 4 bases from V and 1 base from J, with 7 bases between. This CDR3 comprises 13 residues. The CDR3 DNA reads as TGCGCCAGCAGCCCTAGGACGAACACTGAAGCTTTCTTT. Translating it yields CASSPRTNTEAFF.

This clone was seen once. V usage is TRBV4-3 and J usage is TRBJ2-6; 9 bases line up with TRBD1. Per germline, CDR1 LGHNA and CDR2 YSLEER. The CDR3 runs 14 residues. V lost 8 bases and J lost 8; bases outside the gene matches: 7. CDR3 region: CASGTGQLSNVLTF. CDR3 bases: TGCGCCAGCGGGACAGGGCAGCTTTCCAACGTCCTGACTTTC.

V gene TRBV4-1 combines with J gene TRBJ1-5; no reliable D call. Germline values: CDR1 MGHRA, CDR2 YSYEKL. V was shortened by 0 bases and J by 7 bases, with 13 bases between the two germline ends. This CDR3 contains 15 residues. The CDR3 sequence is CASSQDWLRGQPQHF. CDR3 nucleotides: TGCGCCAGCAGCCAAGATTGGTTGAGAGGGCAGCCCCAGCATTTT.